A single sample gave rise to the 6 T cell receptor beta chains below, sequenced in a study of T cell responses to AZD1222 COVID-19 vaccine. This table comes from immunoSEQ multiplex PCR, and its TCRdb copy is limited to in-frame clones, with some not included. The sample carries 95,000 to 150,000 clones, 85% to 95% recorded once. This specimen was peripheral blood, taken 28 days after the second AZD1222 dose. All receptors come from an adult who received the AZD1222 COVID-19 vaccine.

The V gene is TRBV5-6, the J gene TRBJ2-5; D is unclear. Trimming removed 2 bases at V and 5 bases at J, with 10 bases between. The CDR3 loop spans 13 amino acids. Germline V lookup: CDR1 SGHDT, CDR2 YYEEEE. This CDR3 reads CASSFEEWETQYF. For the CDR3, the DNA is TGTGCCAGCAGCTTTGAAGAGTGGGAGACCCAGTACTTC.

The gene calls are TRBV7-8 and TRBJ2-7, with D perhaps given as TRBD1 or TRBD2 (5 bases each). In germline, CDR1 is SGHVS, CDR2 FQNEAQ. The CDR3 consists of 18 residues. Deletions cut 3 bases from V and 1 base from J, with 22 bases between. This chain's CDR3 is CASSLGRFDSGISYEQYF. The CDR3 nucleotides read TGTGCCAGCAGCTTGGGAAGATTCGACAGCGGAATATCCTACGAGCAGTACTTC.

Here the CDR3 reads CASRPPEGANTEAFF. The DNA of the CDR3 is TGTGCCAGCAGGCCCCCTGAAGGAGCAAACACTGAAGCTTTCTTT. This chain uses TRBV11-3 with TRBJ1-1; no definite D call. V gave up 6 bases and J gave up 2 bases, with 16 bases separating them. Germline CDR1 is SGHNT and CDR2 is YENEEA. This CDR3 spans 15 amino acids.

The chain recombines TRBV13 with TRBJ1-2; D perhaps matches TRBD1 (6 bases). CDR3 length equals 13 residues. From germline, CDR1 is PRHDT and CDR2 FYEKMQ (reference sequence). Trimming removed 4 bases at V and 8 bases at J, with 14 bases between. CDR3 sequence (DNA): TGTGCCAGCAGCTACGACAGGCCCATCGGCTACACCTTC. Translation: CASSYDRPIGYTF.

The chain is built from TRBV7-9 and TRBJ2-3; D ambiguous. The CDR3 length is 11 residues. CDR1 SEHNR and CDR2 FQNEAQ come from the germline V gene (reference sequence). V was shortened by 5 bases and J by 1 base, with 1 base between the two germline ends. This CDR3 reads CASSRTDTQYF. DNA for the CDR3: TGTGCCAGCAGCCGCACAGATACGCAGTATTTT.

This rearrangement joins TRBV2 to TRBJ1-2, with D possibly matching TRBD1 (5 bases). CDR1 and CDR2 from the germline V gene are SNHLY and FYNNEI. The ends were cut back, 4 bases at V and 4 bases at J, with 16 bases in the middle. CDR3 length: 15 residues. The CDR3, as DNA: TGTGCCAGCAGTGGGGGCGCAGCGACCGTCTATGGCTACACCTTC. Amino acid sequence: CASSGGAATVYGYTF.